Described below is a single T cell receptor beta chain sequence and its context. The data stem from a study of blood T cell repertoires in COVID-19. Assay used: immunoSEQ multiplex PCR; TCRdb lists only in-frame clones, some missing. The profile shows hundreds of thousands of clones, roughly 90% of them singletons. It was during active infection that Seattle patients were enrolled and then longitudinally followed. Germline lookup yields CDR1 MNHNS and CDR2 SASEGT. V was shortened by 2 bases and J by 8 bases, with 16 bases between the two germline ends. This CDR3 is built from 15 residues. This receptor was obtained from a man between 18 and 35 years old with COVID-19, enrolled during active disease. Sequencing was performed on peripheral blood. V gene TRBV6-1 combines with J gene TRBJ2-4; a weak D match, TRBD2 (5 bases). The CDR3 DNA reads TGTGCCAGCAGTGAAACGTGGGGAAAGGAGGACATTCAGTACTTC. Protein: CASSETWGKEDIQYF.